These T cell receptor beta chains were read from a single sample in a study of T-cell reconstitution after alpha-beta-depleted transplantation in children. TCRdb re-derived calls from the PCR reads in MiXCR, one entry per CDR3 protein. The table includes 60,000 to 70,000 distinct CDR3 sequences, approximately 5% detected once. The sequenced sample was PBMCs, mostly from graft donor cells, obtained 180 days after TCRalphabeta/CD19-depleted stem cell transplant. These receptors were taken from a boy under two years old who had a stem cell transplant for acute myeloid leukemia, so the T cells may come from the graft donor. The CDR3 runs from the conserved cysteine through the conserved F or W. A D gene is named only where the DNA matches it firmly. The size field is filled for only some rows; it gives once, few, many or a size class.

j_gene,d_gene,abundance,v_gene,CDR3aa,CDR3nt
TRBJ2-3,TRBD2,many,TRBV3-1,CASSQSLAGGPTDTQYF,TGTGCCAGCAGCCAATCACTAGCGGGGGGACCCACAGATACGCAGTATTTT
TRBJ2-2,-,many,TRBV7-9,CASSLVPGAAGELFF,TGTGCCAGCAGTCTTGTGCCAGGGGCGGCCGGGGAGCTGTTTTTT
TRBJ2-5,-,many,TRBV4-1,CASALGETQYF,TGCGCCAGCGCTCTGGGCGAGACCCAGTACTTC
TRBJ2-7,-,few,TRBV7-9,CASSLSLQGYEQYF,TGTGCCAGCAGCTTAAGTTTGCAGGGCTACGAGCAGTACTTC
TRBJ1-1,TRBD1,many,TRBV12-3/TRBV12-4,CASRTGANTEAFF,TGTGCCAGTAGGACAGGCGCGAACACTGAAGCTTTCTTT
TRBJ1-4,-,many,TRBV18,CASSPSGLNEKLFF,TGTGCCAGCTCACCTTCGGGGCTTAATGAAAAACTGTTTTTT
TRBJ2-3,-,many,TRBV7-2,CASSLYRGTDTQYF,TGTGCCAGCAGCTTATACAGAGGCACAGATACGCAGTATTTT
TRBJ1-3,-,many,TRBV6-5,CASSYKGIPSGNTIYF,TGTGCCAGCAGTTACAAGGGGATCCCCTCTGGAAACACCATATATTTT
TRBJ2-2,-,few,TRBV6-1,CASSEELNTGELFF,TGTGCCAGCAGTGAAGAATTGAACACCGGGGAGCTGTTTTTT
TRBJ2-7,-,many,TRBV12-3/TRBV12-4,CASSLEAGYEQYF,TGTGCCAGCAGTTTAGAGGCCGGGTACGAGCAGTACTTC
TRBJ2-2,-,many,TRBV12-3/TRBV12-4,CASNPTGNSGELFF,TGTGCCAGCAACCCAACAGGGAACTCCGGGGAGCTGTTTTTT
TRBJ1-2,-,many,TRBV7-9,CASTLSLAGGYTF,TGTGCCAGCACCCTCTCTCTCGCGGGTGGCTACACCTTC
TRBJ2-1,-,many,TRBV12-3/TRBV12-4,CASSLRPRVGGLSYNEQFF,TGTGCCAGCAGTTTACGCCCCAGGGTCGGGGGGCTCTCCTACAATGAGCAGTTCTTC
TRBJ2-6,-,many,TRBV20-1,CSARDFSSGANVLTF,TGCAGTGCTAGGGACTTCTCCTCTGGGGCCAACGTCCTGACTTTC
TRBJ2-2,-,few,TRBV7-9,CASSYGVTGELFF,TGTGCCAGCAGCTACGGGGTCACCGGGGAGCTGTTTTTT
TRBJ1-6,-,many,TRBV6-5,CASSYLDSPLHF,TGTGCCAGCAGTTATCTGGATTCACCCCTCCACTTT
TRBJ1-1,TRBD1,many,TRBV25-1,CASSTGVGTEAFF,TGTGCCAGCAGCACAGGGGTGGGCACTGAAGCTTTCTTT
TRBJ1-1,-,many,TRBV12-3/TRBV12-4,CASSPRTEIEAFF,TGTGCCAGCAGCCCGCGGACAGAAATCGAAGCTTTCTTT
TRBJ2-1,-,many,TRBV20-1,CSARRLSSYNEQFF,TGCAGTGCTAGGCGGCTCAGCTCCTACAATGAGCAGTTCTTC
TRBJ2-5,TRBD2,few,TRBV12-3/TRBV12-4,CALLPVPGTSGEETQYF,TGTGCCCTCCTCCCCGTTCCCGGGACTAGCGGGGAAGAGACCCAGTACTTC
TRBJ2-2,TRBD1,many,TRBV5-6,CASSLDRGRGTGELFF,TGTGCCAGCAGCCTAGACAGGGGGCGCGGGACCGGGGAGCTGTTTTTT
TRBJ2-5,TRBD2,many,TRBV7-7,CASSFGEGKTQYF,TGTGCCAGCAGCTTCGGGGAGGGGAAGACCCAGTACTTC
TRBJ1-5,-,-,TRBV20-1,CSAIGRRGPQPQHF,TGCAGTGCTATTGGGAGGAGGGGCCCTCAGCCCCAGCATTTT
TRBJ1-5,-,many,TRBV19,CASSIKGYGGNQPQHF,TGTGCCAGTAGTATAAAGGGGTATGGTGGCAATCAGCCCCAGCATTTT
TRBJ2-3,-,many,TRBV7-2,CASSFGGPGTDTQYF,TGTGCCAGCAGCTTCGGGGGGCCAGGCACAGATACGCAGTATTTT
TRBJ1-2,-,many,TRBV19,CASSIKVFAGRRSYGYTF,TGTGCCAGTAGTATAAAGGTTTTCGCCGGCAGGCGCTCGTATGGCTACACCTTC
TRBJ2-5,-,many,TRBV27,CASSGGGQVTQYF,TGTGCCAGCAGTGGGGGGGGCCAGGTGACCCAGTACTTC
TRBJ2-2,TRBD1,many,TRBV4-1,CASSQDPNRGRNGELFF,TGCGCCAGCAGCCAAGACCCCAACAGGGGGCGCAACGGGGAGCTGTTTTTT
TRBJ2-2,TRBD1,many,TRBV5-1,CASSLADRSNTGELFF,TGCGCCAGCAGCTTGGCGGACAGGTCGAACACCGGGGAGCTGTTTTTT
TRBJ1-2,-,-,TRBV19,CASESSNRDRTFNYGYTF,TGTGCCAGTGAGTCTTCAAACAGGGACCGAACTTTTAACTATGGCTACACCTTC
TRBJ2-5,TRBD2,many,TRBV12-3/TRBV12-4,CASLGLAGPLQETQYF,TGTGCCAGCTTAGGACTAGCGGGGCCGCTTCAAGAGACCCAGTACTTC
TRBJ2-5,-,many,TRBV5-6,CASSLVREAETQYF,TGTGCCAGCAGCTTGGTTCGGGAAGCGGAGACCCAGTACTTC
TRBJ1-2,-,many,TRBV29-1,CSVETRLSRAGYTF,TGCAGCGTTGAGACCAGGCTTAGTCGGGCTGGCTACACCTTC
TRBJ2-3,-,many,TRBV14,CASSQDGGYTDTQYF,TGTGCCAGCAGCCAAGATGGAGGGTACACAGATACGCAGTATTTT
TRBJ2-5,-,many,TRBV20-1,CSARKETQYF,TGCAGTGCTAGGAAAGAGACCCAGTACTTC
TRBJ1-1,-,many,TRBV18,CASSPGGGRRTEAFF,TGTGCCAGCTCACCAGGGGGGGGGCGAAGGACTGAAGCTTTCTTT
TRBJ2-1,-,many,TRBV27,CASRETRVGEQFF,TGTGCCAGCAGAGAGACTAGAGTGGGTGAGCAGTTCTTC
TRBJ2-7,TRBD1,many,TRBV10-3,CAIRDPGGTYEQYF,TGTGCCATCAGAGACCCAGGGGGAACCTACGAGCAGTACTTC
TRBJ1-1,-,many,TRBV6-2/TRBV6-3,CAISLQGPNTEAFF,TGTGCCATCTCACTCCAGGGGCCGAACACTGAAGCTTTCTTT
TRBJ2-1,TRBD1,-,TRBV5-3,CARSLGTVRGEQFF,TGTGCCAGGAGCCTTGGGACAGTCCGGGGTGAGCAGTTCTTC
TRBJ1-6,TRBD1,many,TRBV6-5,CASSYSGTGVRSPLHF,TGTGCCAGCAGTTACTCAGGGACAGGGGTTCGTTCACCCCTCCACTTT
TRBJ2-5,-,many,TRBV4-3,CASSQEPTGWGETQYF,TGCGCCAGCAGCCAAGAACCCACAGGCTGGGGAGAGACCCAGTACTTC
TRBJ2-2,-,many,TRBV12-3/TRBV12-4,CASSLSRENTGELFF,TGTGCCAGCAGTTTGTCCAGGGAGAACACCGGGGAGCTGTTTTTT
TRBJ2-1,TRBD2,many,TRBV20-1,CSARDLTALAGGHNEQFF,TGCAGTGCTAGAGACCTCACCGCGCTAGCGGGGGGACACAATGAGCAGTTCTTC
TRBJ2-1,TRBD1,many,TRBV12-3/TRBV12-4,CASSLVGQGYNEQFF,TGTGCCAGCAGTTTAGTGGGACAGGGGTACAATGAGCAGTTCTTC
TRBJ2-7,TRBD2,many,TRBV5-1,CASSLRDGGRNYEQYF,TGCGCCAGCAGCTTGCGGGACGGGGGGAGGAACTACGAGCAGTACTTC